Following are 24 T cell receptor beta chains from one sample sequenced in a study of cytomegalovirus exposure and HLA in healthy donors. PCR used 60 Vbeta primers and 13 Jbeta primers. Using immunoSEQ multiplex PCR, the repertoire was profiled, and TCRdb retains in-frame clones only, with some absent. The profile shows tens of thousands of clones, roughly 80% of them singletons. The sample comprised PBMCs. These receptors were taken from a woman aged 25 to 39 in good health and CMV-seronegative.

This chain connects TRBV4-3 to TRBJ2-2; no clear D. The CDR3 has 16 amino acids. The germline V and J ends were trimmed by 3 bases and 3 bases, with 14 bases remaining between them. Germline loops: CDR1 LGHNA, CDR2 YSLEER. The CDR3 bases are TGCGCCAGCAGCCAGGCCACGGGTGGGTACACCGGGGAGCTGTTTTTT. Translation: CASSQATGGYTGELFF.

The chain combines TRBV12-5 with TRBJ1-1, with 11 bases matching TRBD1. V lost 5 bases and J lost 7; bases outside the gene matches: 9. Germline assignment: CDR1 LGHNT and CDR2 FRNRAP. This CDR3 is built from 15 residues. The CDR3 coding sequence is TGTGCTAGTGGTAAAGGACAGGGGGCATTGGTTGAAGCTTTCTTT. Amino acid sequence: CASGKGQGALVEAFF.

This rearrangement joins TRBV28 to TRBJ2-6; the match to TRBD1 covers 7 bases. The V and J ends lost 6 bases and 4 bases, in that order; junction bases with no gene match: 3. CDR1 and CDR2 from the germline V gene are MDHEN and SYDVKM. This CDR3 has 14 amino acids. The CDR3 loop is CASRTGTGANVLTF. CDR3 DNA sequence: TGTGCCAGCAGGACAGGGACGGGGGCCAACGTCCTGACTTTC.

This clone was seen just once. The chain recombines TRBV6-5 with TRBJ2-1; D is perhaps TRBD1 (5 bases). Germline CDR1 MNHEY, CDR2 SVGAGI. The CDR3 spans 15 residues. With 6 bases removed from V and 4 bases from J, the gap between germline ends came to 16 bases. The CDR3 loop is CASRLTSRVYNEQFF. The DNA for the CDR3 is TGTGCCAGCAGGCTAACTTCCAGGGTTTACAATGAGCAGTTCTTC.

The CDR3 DNA reads TGTGCCAGCAGTGGAGGCCTAGGCGGGGGGGCCTTGGCCCAAGAGACCCAGTACTTC. It specifies CASSGGLGGGALAQETQYF. J is TRBJ2-5 and V is TRBV6-1; 9 bases match TRBD2. The CDR3 has 19 residues. V lost 4 bases and J lost 1; bases outside the gene matches: 16. Germline lookup yields CDR1 MNHNS and CDR2 SASEGT.

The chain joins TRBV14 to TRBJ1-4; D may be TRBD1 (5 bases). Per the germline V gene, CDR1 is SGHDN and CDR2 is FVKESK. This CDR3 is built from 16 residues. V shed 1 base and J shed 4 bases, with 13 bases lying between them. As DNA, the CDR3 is TGTGCCAGCAGCCAAGGGGCCAGGACACGTAATGAAAAACTGTTTTTT. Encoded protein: CASSQGARTRNEKLFF. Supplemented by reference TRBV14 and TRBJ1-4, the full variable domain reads EAGVTQFPSHSVIEKGQTVTLRCDPISGHDNLYWYRRVMGKEIKFLLHFVKESKQDESGMPNNRFLAERTGGTYSTLKVQPAELEDSGVYFCASSQGARTRNEKLFFGSGTQLSVL.

The CDR3 DNA reads as TGTGCCAGCAGCTTGGTTTCAGGGCAAGGCTACACCTTC. Protein: CASSLVSGQGYTF. V and J are TRBV5-4 and TRBJ1-2; tentative D call: TRBD1 (5 bases). Germline-derived CDR1 and CDR2 are SGHNT and YYREEE (reference sequence). Deletions cut 0 bases from V and 8 bases from J, with 11 bases between. The CDR3 spans 13 residues.

The CDR3 sequence is CAISEVAGRTDTQYF. CDR3 nucleotide sequence: TGTGCCATCAGTGAGGTAGCGGGGCGCACAGATACGCAGTATTTT. This chain connects TRBV10-3 to TRBJ2-3, with TRBD2 matching 8 bases. V was pared by 2 bases and J by 1 base, with 2 bases of the junction left unmatched. The CDR3 sequence is 15 residues long. Germline-derived CDR1 and CDR2 are ENHRY and SYGVKD.

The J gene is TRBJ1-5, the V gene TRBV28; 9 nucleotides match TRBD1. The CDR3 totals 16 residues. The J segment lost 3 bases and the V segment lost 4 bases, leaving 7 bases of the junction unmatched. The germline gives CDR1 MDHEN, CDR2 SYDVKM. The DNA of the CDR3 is TGTGCCAGCAGTTCCAGACAGGGGGATTTCAATCAGCCCCAGCATTTT. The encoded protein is CASSSRQGDFNQPQHF.

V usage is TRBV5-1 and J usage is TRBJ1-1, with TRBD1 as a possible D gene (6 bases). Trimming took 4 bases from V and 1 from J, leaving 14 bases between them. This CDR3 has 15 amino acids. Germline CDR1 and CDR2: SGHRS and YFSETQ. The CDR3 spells CASSLMGATNTEAFF. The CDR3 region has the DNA TGCGCCAGCAGCCTTATGGGGGCGACGAACACTGAAGCTTTCTTT. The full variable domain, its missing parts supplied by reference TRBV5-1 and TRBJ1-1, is KAGVTQTPRYLIKTRGQQVTLSCSPISGHRSVSWYQQTPGQGLQFLFEYFSETQRNKGNFPGRFSGRQFSNSRSEMNVSTLELGDSALYLCASSLMGATNTEAFFGQGTRLTVV.

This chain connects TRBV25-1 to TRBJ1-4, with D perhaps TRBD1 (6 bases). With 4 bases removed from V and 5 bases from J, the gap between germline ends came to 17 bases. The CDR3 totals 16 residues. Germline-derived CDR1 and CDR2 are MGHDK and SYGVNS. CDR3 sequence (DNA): TGTGCCAGCAGTGCCCCAGGGGCCGGGAAGAATGAAAAACTGTTTTTT. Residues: CASSAPGAGKNEKLFF.

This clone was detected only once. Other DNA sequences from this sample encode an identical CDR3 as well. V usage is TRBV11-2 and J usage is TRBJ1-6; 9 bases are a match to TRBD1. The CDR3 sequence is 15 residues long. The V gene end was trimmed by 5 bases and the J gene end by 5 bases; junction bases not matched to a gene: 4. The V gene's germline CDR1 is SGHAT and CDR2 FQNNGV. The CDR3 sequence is CASSPGTGNNSPLHF. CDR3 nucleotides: TGTGCCAGCAGCCCCGGGACAGGGAATAATTCACCCCTCCACTTT.

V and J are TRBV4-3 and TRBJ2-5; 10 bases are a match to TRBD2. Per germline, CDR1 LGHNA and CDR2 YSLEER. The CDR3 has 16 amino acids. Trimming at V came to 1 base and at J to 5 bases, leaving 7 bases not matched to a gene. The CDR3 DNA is TGCGCCAGCAGCCAAGGGCTAGCGGGGGCGGGGGAGACCCAGTACTTC. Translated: CASSQGLAGAGETQYF.

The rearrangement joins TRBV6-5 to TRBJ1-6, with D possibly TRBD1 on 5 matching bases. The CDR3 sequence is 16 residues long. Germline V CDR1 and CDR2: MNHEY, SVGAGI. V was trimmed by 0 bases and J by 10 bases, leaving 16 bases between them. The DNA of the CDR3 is TGTGCCAGCAGTTACTCGACGGGCAGGGTTAGGTCACCCCTCCACTTT. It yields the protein CASSYSTGRVRSPLHF.

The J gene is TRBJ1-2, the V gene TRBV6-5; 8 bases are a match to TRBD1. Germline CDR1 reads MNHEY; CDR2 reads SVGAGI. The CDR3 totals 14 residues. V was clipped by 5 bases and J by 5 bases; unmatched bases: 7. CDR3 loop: CASSPSGQGYGYTF. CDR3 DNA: TGTGCCAGCAGTCCCTCCGGACAGGGATATGGCTACACCTTC.

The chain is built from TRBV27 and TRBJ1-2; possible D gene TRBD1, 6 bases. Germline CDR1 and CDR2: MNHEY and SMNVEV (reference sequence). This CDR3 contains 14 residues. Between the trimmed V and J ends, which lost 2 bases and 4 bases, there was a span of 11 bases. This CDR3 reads CASSLGGQTYGYTF. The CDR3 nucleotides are TGTGCCAGCAGTTTAGGAGGACAGACCTATGGCTACACCTTC.

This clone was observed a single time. The CDR3 nucleotides read TGTGCCAGCAGCTTAGGCCCAGGGGGGTTAGAGGAAAAACTGTTTTTT. The encoded protein is CASSLGPGGLEEKLFF. The chain couples TRBV7-8 to TRBJ1-4; 7 bases are shared with TRBD1. CDR3 size: 16 residues. The V gene's germline CDR1 is SGHVS and CDR2 FQNEAQ. V dropped 1 base and J dropped 8; count of bases not matched to a gene: 10.

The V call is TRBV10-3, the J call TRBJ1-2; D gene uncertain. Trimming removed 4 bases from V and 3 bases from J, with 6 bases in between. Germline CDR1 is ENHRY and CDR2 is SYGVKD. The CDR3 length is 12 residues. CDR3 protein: CAISASHYGYTF. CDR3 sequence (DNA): TGTGCCATCAGTGCGAGCCACTATGGCTACACCTTC.

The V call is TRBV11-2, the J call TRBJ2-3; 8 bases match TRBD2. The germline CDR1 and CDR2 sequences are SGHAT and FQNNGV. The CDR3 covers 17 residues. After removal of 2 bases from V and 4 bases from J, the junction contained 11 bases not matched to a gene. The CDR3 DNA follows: TGTGCCAGCAGCTTATCTGGGGCGGGGGGTTTGCCAGATACGCAGTATTTT. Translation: CASSLSGAGGLPDTQYF.

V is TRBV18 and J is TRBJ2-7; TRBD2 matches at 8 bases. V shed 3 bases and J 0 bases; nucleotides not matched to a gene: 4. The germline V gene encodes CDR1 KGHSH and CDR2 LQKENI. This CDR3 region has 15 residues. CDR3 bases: TGTGCCAGCTCACCTGCGGGGGGCGCCTCCTACGAGCAGTACTTC. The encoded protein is CASSPAGGASYEQYF.

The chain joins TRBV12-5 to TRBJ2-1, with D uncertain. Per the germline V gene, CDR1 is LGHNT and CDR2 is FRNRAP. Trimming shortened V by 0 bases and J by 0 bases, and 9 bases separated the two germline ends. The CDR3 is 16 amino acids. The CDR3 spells CASGLVLGPSYNEQFF. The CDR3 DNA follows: TGTGCTAGTGGTTTGGTACTTGGGCCCTCCTACAATGAGCAGTTCTTC.

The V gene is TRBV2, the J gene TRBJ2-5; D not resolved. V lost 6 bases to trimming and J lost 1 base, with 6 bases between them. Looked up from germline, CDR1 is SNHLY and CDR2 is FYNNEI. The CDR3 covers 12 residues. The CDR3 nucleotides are TGTGCCAGCAGGAGAAGCCAAGAGACCCAGTACTTC. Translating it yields CASRRSQETQYF.

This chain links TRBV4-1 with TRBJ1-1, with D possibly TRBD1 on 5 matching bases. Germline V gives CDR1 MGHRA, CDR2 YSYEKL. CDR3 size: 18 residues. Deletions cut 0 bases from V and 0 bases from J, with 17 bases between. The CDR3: CASSQDLSGTGVNTEAFF. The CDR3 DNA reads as TGCGCCAGCAGCCAAGACCTCAGTGGAACAGGCGTGAACACTGAAGCTTTCTTT.

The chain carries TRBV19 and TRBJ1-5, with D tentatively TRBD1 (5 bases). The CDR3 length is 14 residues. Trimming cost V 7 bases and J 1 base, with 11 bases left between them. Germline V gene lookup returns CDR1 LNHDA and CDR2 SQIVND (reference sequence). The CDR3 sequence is CASTRVASNQPQHF. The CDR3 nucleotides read TGTGCCAGTACCAGGGTGGCCAGCAATCAGCCCCAGCATTTT.